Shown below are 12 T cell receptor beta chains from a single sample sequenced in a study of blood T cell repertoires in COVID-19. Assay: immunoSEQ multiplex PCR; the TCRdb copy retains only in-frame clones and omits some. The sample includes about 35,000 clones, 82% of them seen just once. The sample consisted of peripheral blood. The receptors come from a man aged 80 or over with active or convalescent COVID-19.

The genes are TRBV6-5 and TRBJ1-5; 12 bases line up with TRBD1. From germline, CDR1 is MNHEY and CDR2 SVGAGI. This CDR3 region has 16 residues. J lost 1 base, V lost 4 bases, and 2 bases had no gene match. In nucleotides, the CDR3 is TGTGCCAGCAGTTCCGGGACAGGGGGCAGCAATCAGCCCCAGCATTTT. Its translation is CASSSGTGGSNQPQHF.

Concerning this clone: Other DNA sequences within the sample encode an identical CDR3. The CDR3 is CASRDRANYGYTF. The CDR3 nucleotides read TGTGCCAGTAGGGACAGGGCAAACTATGGCTACACCTTC. This chain uses TRBV19 with TRBJ1-2, with TRBD1 identical over 8 bases. V lost 6 bases to trimming and J lost 2 bases; unmatched junction nucleotides: 2. The CDR3 loop spans 13 amino acids. Germline CDR1 reads LNHDA; CDR2 reads SQIVND (reference sequence).

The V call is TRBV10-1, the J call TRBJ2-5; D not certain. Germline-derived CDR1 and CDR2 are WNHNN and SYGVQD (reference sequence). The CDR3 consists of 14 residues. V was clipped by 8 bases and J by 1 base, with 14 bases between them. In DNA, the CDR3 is TGCGCCAGCCCCCCCGGAGACTTCCAAGAGACCCAGTACTTC. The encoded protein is CASPPGDFQETQYF.

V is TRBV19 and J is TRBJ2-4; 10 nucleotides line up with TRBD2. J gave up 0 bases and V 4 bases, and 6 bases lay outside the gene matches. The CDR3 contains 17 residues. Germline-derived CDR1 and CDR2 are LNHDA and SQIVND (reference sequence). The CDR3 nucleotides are TGTGCCAGTAGTACCCCACTAGCGGGATTAGCCAAAAACATTCAGTACTTC. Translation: CASSTPLAGLAKNIQYF.

The CDR3 loop reads CASSESSGRNTGELFF. The DNA of the CDR3 is TGCGCCAGCAGTGAGTCTAGCGGGAGGAACACCGGGGAGCTGTTTTTT. This chain joins TRBV10-2 and TRBJ2-2, with TRBD2 identical over 9 bases. CDR1 is WSHSY, CDR2 SAAADI, per germline. The V segment lost 0 bases and the J segment 1 base; nucleotides outside the gene matches: 0. This CDR3 is 16 amino acids long.

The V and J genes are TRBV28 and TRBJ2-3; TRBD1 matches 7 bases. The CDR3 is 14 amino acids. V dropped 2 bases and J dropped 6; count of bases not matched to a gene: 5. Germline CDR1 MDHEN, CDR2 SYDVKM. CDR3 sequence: CASSLRGGGDTQYF. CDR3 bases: TGTGCCAGCAGTTTACGAGGGGGCGGGGATACGCAGTATTTT.

The CDR3 region is CASSQTRASGTYEQYF. The CDR3 region has the DNA TGTGCCAGCAGCCAAACCAGGGCTAGCGGCACCTACGAGCAGTACTTC. The chain employs TRBV14 and TRBJ2-7; 7 bases are shared with TRBD2. V was pared by 2 bases and J by 2 bases, with 9 bases of the junction left unmatched. Germline loops: CDR1 SGHDN, CDR2 FVKESK. The CDR3 loop spans 16 amino acids.

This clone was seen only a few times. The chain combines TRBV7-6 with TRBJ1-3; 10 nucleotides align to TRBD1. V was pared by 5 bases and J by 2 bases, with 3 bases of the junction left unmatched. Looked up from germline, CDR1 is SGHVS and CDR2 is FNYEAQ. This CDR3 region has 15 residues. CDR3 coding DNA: TGTGCCAGCAGCCGCGGGACAGGGGCTGGAAACACCATATATTTT. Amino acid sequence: CASSRGTGAGNTIYF.

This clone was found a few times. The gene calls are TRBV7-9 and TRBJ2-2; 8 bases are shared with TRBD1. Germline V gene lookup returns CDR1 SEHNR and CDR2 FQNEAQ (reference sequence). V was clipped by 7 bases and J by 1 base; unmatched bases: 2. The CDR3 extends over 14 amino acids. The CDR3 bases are TGTGCCAGCACGACAGGGGTGAACACCGGGGAGCTGTTTTTT. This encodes CASTTGVNTGELFF.

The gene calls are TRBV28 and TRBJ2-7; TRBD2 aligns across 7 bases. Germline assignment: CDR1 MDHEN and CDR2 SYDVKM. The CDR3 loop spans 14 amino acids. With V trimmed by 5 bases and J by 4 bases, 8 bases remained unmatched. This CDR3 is CASSGASGRYEQYF. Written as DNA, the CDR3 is TGTGCCAGCAGTGGGGCTAGCGGAAGATACGAGCAGTACTTC.

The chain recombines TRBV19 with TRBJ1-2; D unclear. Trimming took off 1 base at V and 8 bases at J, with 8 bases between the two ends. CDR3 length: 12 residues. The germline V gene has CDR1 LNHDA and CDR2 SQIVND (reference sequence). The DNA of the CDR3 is TGTGCCAGTAGTATAGCCAACATAGGCTACACCTTC. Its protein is CASSIANIGYTF.

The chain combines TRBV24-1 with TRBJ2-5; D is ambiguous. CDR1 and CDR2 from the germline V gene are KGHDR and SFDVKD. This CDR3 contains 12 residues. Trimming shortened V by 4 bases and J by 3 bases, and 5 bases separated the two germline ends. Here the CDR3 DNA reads TGTGCCACCAGTGACTACGAAGAGACCCAGTACTTC. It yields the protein CATSDYEETQYF.